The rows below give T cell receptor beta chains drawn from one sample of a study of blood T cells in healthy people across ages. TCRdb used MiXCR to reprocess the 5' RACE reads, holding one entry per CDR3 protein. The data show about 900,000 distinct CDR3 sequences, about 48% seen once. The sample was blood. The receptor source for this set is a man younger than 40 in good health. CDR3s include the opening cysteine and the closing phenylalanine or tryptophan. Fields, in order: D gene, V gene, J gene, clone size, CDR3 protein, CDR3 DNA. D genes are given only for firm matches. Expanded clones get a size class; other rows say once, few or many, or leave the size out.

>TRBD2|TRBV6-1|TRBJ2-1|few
CASSPFASRGSSYNEQFF
TGTGCCAGCAGTCCTTTCGCTTCGCGGGGGAGCTCCTACAATGAGCAGTTCTTC
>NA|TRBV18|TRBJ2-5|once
CASSPTKNRALGGETQYF
TGTGCCAGCTCACCAACGAAGAACCGGGCCCTGGGTGGAGAGACCCAGTACTTC
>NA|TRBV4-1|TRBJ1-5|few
CASSQESAGNSNQPQHF
TGCGCCAGCAGCCAAGAAAGTGCGGGGAATAGCAATCAGCCCCAGCATTTT
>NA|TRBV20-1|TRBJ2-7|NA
CSARDRRQGSYEQYF
TGCAGTGCTAGAGATCGGCGGCAGGGGTCCTACGAGCAGTACTTC
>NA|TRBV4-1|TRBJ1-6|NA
CASSQDTESSYNSPLHF
TGCGCCAGCAGCCAAGATACAGAGAGCTCCTATAATTCACCCCTCCACTTT
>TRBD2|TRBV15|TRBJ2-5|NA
CATSIGLAGVYQETQYF
TGTGCCACCAGCATAGGACTAGCGGGGGTGTACCAAGAGACCCAGTACTTC
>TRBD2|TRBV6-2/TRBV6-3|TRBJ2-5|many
CASRYSGGNQETQYF
TGTGCCAGCAGATACAGCGGGGGGAACCAAGAGACCCAGTACTTC
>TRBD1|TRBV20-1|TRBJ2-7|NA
CSATGQGVAEQYF
TGCAGTGCAACCGGACAGGGGGTTGCCGAGCAGTACTTC
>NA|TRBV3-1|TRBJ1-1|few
CASSQGYGTEAFF
TGTGCCAGCAGCCAAGGTTATGGTACTGAAGCTTTCTTT
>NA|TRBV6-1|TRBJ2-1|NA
CASSATATSEQFF
TGTGCCAGCAGTGCGACAGCCACGAGTGAGCAGTTCTTC
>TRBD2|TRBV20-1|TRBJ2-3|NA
CSASRGTSGGENDTQYF
TGCAGTGCTAGTCGCGGGACTAGCGGGGGGGAAAACGATACGCAGTATTTT
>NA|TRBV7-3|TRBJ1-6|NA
CASSQGMSGSPLHF
TGTGCCAGCAGCCAAGGGATGTCGGGGTCACCCCTCCACTTT
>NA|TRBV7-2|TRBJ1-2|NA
CASSPDPSVDGYTF
TGTGCCAGCAGCCCAGACCCCTCGGTAGATGGCTACACCTTC
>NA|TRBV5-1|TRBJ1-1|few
CASSIGTQGPNTEAFF
TGCGCCAGCAGCATCGGGACTCAAGGGCCGAACACTGAAGCTTTCTTT
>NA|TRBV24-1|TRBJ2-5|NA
CATSDLGGYNEQYF
TGTGCCACCAGTGATTTGGGGGGGTACAATGAGCAGTACTTC
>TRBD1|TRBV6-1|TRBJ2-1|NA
CASSPSRGEQFF
TGTGCCAGCAGCCCCTCCAGGGGGGAGCAGTTCTTC